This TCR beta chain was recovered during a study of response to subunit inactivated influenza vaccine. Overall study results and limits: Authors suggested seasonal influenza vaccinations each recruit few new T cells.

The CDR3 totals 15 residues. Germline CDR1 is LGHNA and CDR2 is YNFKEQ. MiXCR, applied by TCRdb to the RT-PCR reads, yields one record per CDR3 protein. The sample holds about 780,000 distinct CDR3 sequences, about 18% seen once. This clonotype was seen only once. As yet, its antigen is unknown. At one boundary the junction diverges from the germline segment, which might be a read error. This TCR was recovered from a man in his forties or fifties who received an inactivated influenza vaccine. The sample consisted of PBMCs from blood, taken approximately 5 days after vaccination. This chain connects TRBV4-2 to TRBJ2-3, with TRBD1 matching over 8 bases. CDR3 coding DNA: TGTGCCAGCACCCAAATCGGACAGGGAATAGATACGCAGTATTTT. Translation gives CASTQIGQGIDTQYF.